The 21 T cell receptor beta chains below all came from one sample that was sequenced in a study of graft-versus-host responses after intestinal transplantation. For these receptors, no antigen is known. TCRdb's table, derived via immunoSEQ multiplex PCR, lists solely in-frame clones and lacks some. The profile shows 100,000 or so clones, 92% of them singletons. Specimen: unstimulated CD4+ T cells sorted from spleen or lymph node cells, collected before intestinal transplant. Receptors were obtained from a human donor who received an intestinal transplant.

This clone was observed a single time. The chain carries TRBV6-6 and TRBJ2-1, with TRBD2 matching 9 bases. With 1 base clipped from V and 4 bases from J, the junction kept 2 bases outside the gene matches. This CDR3 has 15 residues. Germline values: CDR1 MNHNY, CDR2 SVGAGI (reference sequence). CDR3 nucleotides: TGTGCCAGCAGTTACTTAGCGGGAGCGTACAATGAGCAGTTCTTC. It codes for CASSYLAGAYNEQFF.

The J gene is TRBJ1-3, the V gene TRBV9, with D possibly being TRBD1 (5 bases). V lost 3 bases to trimming and J lost 6 bases, with 13 bases between them. Germline V gene lookup returns CDR1 SGDLS and CDR2 YYNGEE. The CDR3 totals 14 residues. CDR3 sequence reads: CASSGRQGANTIYF. DNA of the CDR3: TGTGCCAGCAGCGGCCGACAAGGGGCAAACACCATATATTTT.

This sequence joins TRBV14 and TRBJ2-1, with 13 bases matching TRBD2. The junction had 6 bases not matched to a gene; V was cut back by 1 base and J by 6 bases. The germline gives CDR1 SGHDN, CDR2 FVKESK. CDR3 length: 17 residues. Here the CDR3 DNA reads TGTGCCAGCAGCCAAGGGACTAGCGGGAGATTATCCAATGAGCAGTTCTTC. As protein: CASSQGTSGRLSNEQFF. Together with reference TRBV14 and TRBJ2-1, the CDR3 gives the full variable domain: EAGVTQFPSHSVIEKGQTVTLRCDPISGHDNLYWYRRVMGKEIKFLLHFVKESKQDESGMPNNRFLAERTGGTYSTLKVQPAELEDSGVYFCASSQGTSGRLSNEQFFGPGTRLTVL.

V is TRBV2 and J is TRBJ1-3; 9 bases fit TRBD1. Germline V gives CDR1 SNHLY, CDR2 FYNNEI. Trimming took 4 bases from V and 3 from J; bases not matched to a gene: 4. The length of the CDR3 is 15 residues. The CDR3 DNA reads TGTGCCAGCAGTGTCCTGGGACAGGGTGGAAACACCATATATTTT. This encodes CASSVLGQGGNTIYF.

The chain couples TRBV30 to TRBJ2-1; 10 positions match TRBD2. Germline V lookup: CDR1 GTSNPN, CDR2 SVGIG (reference sequence). The V segment lost 2 bases and the J segment 10 bases; nucleotides outside the gene matches: 8. The CDR3 is 14 residues long. This CDR3 is CAWSPPPLAGEQFF. DNA of the CDR3: TGTGCCTGGAGTCCACCTCCACTAGCGGGGGAGCAGTTCTTC.

This clone occurred once. J is TRBJ2-7 and V is TRBV6-5; D is unclear. V dropped 6 bases and J dropped 2 bases, with 8 bases sitting between them. Germline loops: CDR1 MNHEY, CDR2 SVGAGI. CDR3 length: 12 amino acids. The CDR3 DNA reads TGTGCCAGCAGCCCTACGACCTACGAGCAGTACTTC. Amino acids: CASSPTTYEQYF.

The chain combines TRBV4-1 with TRBJ1-6, with D possibly matching TRBD1 (6 bases). Trimming pared 4 bases from V and 7 bases from J, leaving 17 bases between. The CDR3 has 16 amino acids. Germline CDR1 is MGHRA and CDR2 is YSYEKL. The CDR3 nucleotides are TGCGCCAGCAGCCGAACTGTCGGACAGATCAATTCACCCCTCCACTTT. It encodes CASSRTVGQINSPLHF.

This chain uses TRBV2 with TRBJ2-2, with D possibly being TRBD1 (6 bases). CDR3 length equals 15 residues. In germline, CDR1 is SNHLY, CDR2 FYNNEI. The V gene lost 5 bases and the J gene lost 0 bases, with 10 bases spanning the gap. The CDR3, as DNA: TGTGCCAGCAGTTACAGGGCCTCGAACACCGGGGAGCTGTTTTTT. This gives the protein CASSYRASNTGELFF.

The J gene is TRBJ2-7, the V gene TRBV29-1, with 7 bases matching TRBD2. With 3 bases clipped from V and 3 bases from J, the junction kept 20 bases outside the gene matches. The CDR3 length is 18 residues. Germline loops: CDR1 SQVTM, CDR2 ANQGSEA. The CDR3 is CSVDVRRGSSGGFYEQYF. The CDR3 DNA is TGCAGCGTTGACGTGAGGCGGGGGTCCTCGGGAGGCTTCTACGAGCAGTACTTC.

The chain uses TRBV5-6 and TRBJ2-5, with D possibly matching TRBD1 (6 bases). V dropped 0 bases and J dropped 2 bases, with 8 bases sitting between them. Looked up from germline, CDR1 is SGHDT and CDR2 is YYEEEE. The CDR3 extends over 14 amino acids. The CDR3 sequence: CASSLDRAQETQYF. The CDR3, as DNA: TGTGCCAGCAGCTTGGACAGGGCTCAAGAGACCCAGTACTTC.

The V gene is TRBV19, the J gene TRBJ2-3, with D perhaps TRBD2 (6 bases). Germline CDR1 and CDR2: LNHDA and SQIVND (reference sequence). The CDR3 spans 12 residues. V shed 5 bases and J shed 4 bases, with 7 bases lying between them. The CDR3 bases are TGTGCCAGTAGTTCGGGGGCAGATACGCAGTATTTT. Translated: CASSSGADTQYF.

The CDR3 nucleotides read TGTGCCATCAGAAGGACACACACAGATACGCAGTATTTT. Its protein product is CAIRRTHTDTQYF. This chain links TRBV10-3 with TRBJ2-3; D might be TRBD1 (5 bases). The CDR3 covers 13 residues. The germline V gene encodes CDR1 ENHRY and CDR2 SYGVKD. The V end lost 6 bases, the J end lost 2 bases, and 9 bases lay between the germline ends.

Of note for this clone: Germline and junction disagree at one end, which may indicate a read error. The V call is TRBV19, the J call TRBJ1-1, with 8 nucleotides matching TRBD1. This CDR3 region has 17 residues. The germline CDR1 and CDR2 sequences are LNHDA and SQIVND (reference sequence). The chain's CDR3 is CASRTIRGQGMKTEAFF. DNA for the CDR3: TGTGCCAGTAGAACTATCCGAGGACAGGGTATGAAGACTGAAGCTTTCTTT.

The chain is built from TRBV7-8 and TRBJ1-2; D may be TRBD1 (6 bases). The germline V gene has CDR1 SGHVS and CDR2 FQNEAQ. Trimming left V 0 bases short and J 7 bases short, with 15 bases between. CDR3 length: 15 amino acids. The CDR3 sequence is CASSLAGAGAPGYTF. CDR3 sequence (DNA): TGTGCCAGCAGCTTAGCGGGTGCAGGGGCGCCTGGCTACACCTTC.

J is TRBJ2-2 and V is TRBV7-3; D remains unclear. Germline CDR1 reads SGHTA; CDR2 reads FQGTGA. The CDR3 loop spans 15 amino acids. V was pared by 4 bases and J by 2 bases, with 11 bases between. CDR3 nucleotides: TGTGCCAGCAGCTCAGAATACATTAACACCGGGGAGCTGTTTTTT. This gives the protein CASSSEYINTGELFF.

Only one count was recorded for this clone. The rearrangement links TRBV15 to TRBJ2-5, with 9 nucleotides matching TRBD2. The DNA end is more similar to TRBJ2-7, so the J call may be wrong. The CDR3 extends over 16 amino acids. CDR1 LNHNV and CDR2 YYDKDF come from the germline V gene (reference sequence). CDR3 protein: CATSPRGSGGSYEQYF. In nucleotides, the CDR3 is TGTGCCACCAGCCCTCGGGGTAGCGGGGGCTCCTACGAGCAGTACTTC.

The chain is built from TRBV5-1 and TRBJ2-2; D is undetermined. CDR1 and CDR2 (germline): SGHRS, YFSETQ. The CDR3 contains 16 residues. Trimming pared 1 base from V and 0 bases from J, leaving 10 bases between. CDR3 nucleotide sequence: TGCGCCAGCAGCTTGTCGAGGTTCCCGAACACCGGGGAGCTGTTTTTT. Translated: CASSLSRFPNTGELFF.

The V call is TRBV19, the J call TRBJ1-4; D remains ambiguous. The V end lost 11 bases, the J end lost 4 bases, and 17 bases lay between the germline ends. The CDR3 is 14 amino acids. Germline CDR1 and CDR2: LNHDA and SQIVND (reference sequence). The CDR3: CASWTTAGNEKLFF. As DNA, the CDR3 is TGTGCCTCGTGGACCACAGCGGGTAATGAAAAACTGTTTTTT.

The CDR3 protein is CASTGTSGEQFF. As DNA, the CDR3 is TGTGCCAGCACCGGGACTTCGGGGGAGCAGTTCTTC. This chain connects TRBV11-3 to TRBJ2-1, with D possibly TRBD2 on 6 matching bases. The V and J ends lost 7 bases and 10 bases respectively, with 14 bases between them. Per germline, CDR1 SGHNT and CDR2 YENEEA. This CDR3 comprises 12 residues.

The chain links TRBV5-1 to TRBJ2-7, with 8 nucleotides matching TRBD2. CDR3 length: 15 amino acids. Germline V gene data show CDR1 as SGHRS and CDR2 as YFSETQ. V was clipped by 5 bases and J by 1 base; unmatched bases: 8. CDR3: CASSGSGSRSYEQYF. CDR3 sequence (DNA): TGCGCCAGCAGTGGGAGCGGGAGCAGATCCTACGAGCAGTACTTC.

The chain combines TRBV4-2 with TRBJ2-4; 10 bases map to TRBD2. The length of the CDR3 is 16 residues. CDR1 LGHNA and CDR2 YNFKEQ come from the germline V gene. With V trimmed by 0 bases and J by 6 bases, 5 bases remained unmatched. For the CDR3, the DNA is TGTGCCAGCAGCCAAGATAGAAGGACTAGCGGAAACATTCAGTACTTC. It codes for CASSQDRRTSGNIQYF.